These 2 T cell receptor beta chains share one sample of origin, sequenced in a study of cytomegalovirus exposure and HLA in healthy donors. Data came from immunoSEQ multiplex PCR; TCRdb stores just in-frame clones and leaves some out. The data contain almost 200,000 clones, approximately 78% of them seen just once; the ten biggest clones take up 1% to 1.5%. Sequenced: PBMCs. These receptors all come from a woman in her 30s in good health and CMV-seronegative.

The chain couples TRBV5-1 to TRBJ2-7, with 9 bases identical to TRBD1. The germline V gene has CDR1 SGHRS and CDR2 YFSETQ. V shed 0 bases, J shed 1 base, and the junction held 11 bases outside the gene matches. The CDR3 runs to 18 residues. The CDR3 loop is CASSLAPGQGARSYEQYF. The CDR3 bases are TGCGCCAGCAGCTTGGCCCCGGGACAGGGTGCCCGATCCTACGAGCAGTACTTC.

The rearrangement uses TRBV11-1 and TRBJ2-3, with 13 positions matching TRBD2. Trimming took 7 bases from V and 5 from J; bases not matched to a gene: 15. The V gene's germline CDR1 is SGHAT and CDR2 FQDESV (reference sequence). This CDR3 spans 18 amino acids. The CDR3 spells CASTPLAGGLLGQDTQYF. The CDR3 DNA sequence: TGTGCCAGCACCCCACTAGCGGGAGGGCTATTAGGTCAAGATACGCAGTATTTT.